The clone carrying this T cell receptor (beta chain) has a count of ten or more. The time point: newly diagnosed GD, antithyroid drugs for less than 3 months. Extracted RNA from PBMCs served as the source of the TCR library. These data belong to a study of regulatory T cells in long-lasting Graves disease. The trim removed 0 bases at V and 3 bases at J, leaving 7 bases unmatched. The CDR3 is 16 residues long. Germline CDR1 is LGHDT and CDR2 is YNNKEL (reference sequence). To make TCR beta libraries, researchers used iRepertoire HTBI primers and Arm-PCR of CDR3 regions. TCRdb used MiXCR to reprocess the multiplex PCR reads, holding one entry per CDR3 protein. The table records about 450,000 distinct CDR3 sequences, about 16% of them present only once. This sample also appeared in a second study, on T cells in Graves' hyperthyroidism and ophthalmopathy. That report adds: Ophthalmopathy was separated from stable hyperthyroidism by a 13 V-J model.

The chain employs TRBV3-1 and TRBJ2-7; 8 nucleotides align to TRBD1. The receptor was isolated from a woman in her twenties or thirties with Graves disease. Here the sequenced sample was peripheral blood mononuclear cells (PBMCs), taken at new diagnosis, from a patient treated with antithyroid drugs. The CDR3 sequence is CASSQDLWGTGYEQYF. The CDR3 nucleotides read TGTGCCAGCAGCCAAGATCTTTGGGGGACAGGCTACGAGCAGTACTTC.